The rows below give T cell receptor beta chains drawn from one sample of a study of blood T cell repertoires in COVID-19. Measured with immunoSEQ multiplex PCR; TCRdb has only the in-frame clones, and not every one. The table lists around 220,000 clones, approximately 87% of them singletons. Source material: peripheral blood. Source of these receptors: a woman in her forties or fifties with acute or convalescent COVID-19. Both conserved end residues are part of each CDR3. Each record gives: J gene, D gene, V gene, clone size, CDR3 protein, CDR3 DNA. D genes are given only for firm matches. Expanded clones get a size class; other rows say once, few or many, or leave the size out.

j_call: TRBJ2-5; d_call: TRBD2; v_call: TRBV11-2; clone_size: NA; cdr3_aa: CASSFPSGGGETQYF; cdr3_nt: TGTGCCAGCAGCTTCCCTAGCGGGGGTGGAGAGACCCAGTACTTC
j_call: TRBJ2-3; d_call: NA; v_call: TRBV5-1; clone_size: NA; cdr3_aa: CASSLDNSPDTQYF; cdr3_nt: TGCGCCAGCAGCTTAGACAACTCCCCAGATACGCAGTATTTT
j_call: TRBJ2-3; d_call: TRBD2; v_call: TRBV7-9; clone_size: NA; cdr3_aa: CASSSYGLASTDTQYF; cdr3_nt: TGTGCCAGCAGCTCCTACGGACTAGCGAGCACAGATACGCAGTATTTT
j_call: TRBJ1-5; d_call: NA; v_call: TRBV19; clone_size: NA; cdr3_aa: CASSISGGGQPQHF; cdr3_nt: TGTGCCAGTAGTATTTCCGGAGGAGGTCAGCCCCAGCATTTT
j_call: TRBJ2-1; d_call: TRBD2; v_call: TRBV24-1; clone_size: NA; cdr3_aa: CATSDRSGGNNEQFF; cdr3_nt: TGTGCCACCAGTGACCGTAGCGGGGGAAACAATGAGCAGTTCTTC
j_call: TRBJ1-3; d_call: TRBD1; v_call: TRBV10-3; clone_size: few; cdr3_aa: CAISEYGTAGNTIYF; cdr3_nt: TGTGCCATCAGTGAATACGGGACAGCTGGAAACACCATATATTTT
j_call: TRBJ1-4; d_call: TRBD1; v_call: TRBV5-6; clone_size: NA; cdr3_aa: CASSRRGQGEKLFF; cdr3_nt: TGTGCCAGCAGCCGGAGGGGACAGGGGGAAAAACTGTTTTTT
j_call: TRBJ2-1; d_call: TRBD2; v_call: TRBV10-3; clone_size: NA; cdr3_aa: CAISSTSGDSYNEQFF; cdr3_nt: TGTGCCATCAGCTCGACTAGCGGAGACTCCTACAATGAGCAGTTCTTC
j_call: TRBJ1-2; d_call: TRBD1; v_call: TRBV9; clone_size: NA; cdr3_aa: CASSVGDRVGYTF; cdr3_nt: TGTGCCAGCAGCGTAGGGGACAGAGTTGGCTACACCTTC
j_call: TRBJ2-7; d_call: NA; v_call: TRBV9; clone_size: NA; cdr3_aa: CASSGGNSAYEQYF; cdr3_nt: TGTGCCAGCAGCGGAGGCAACTCCGCCTACGAGCAGTACTTC
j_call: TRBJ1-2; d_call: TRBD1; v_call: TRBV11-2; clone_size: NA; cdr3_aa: CASSLGGTGGSRGYTF; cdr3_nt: TGTGCCAGCAGCTTAGGAGGGACAGGGGGTTCGCGGGGCTACACCTTC
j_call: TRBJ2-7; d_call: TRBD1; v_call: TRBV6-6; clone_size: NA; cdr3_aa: CASLKGTGSYEQYF; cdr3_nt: TGTGCCAGCCTTAAAGGGACAGGCTCCTACGAGCAGTACTTC
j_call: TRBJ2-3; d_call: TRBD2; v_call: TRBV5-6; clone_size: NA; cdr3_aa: CASSTFTSGGPTDTQYF; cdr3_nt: TGTGCCAGCAGCACCTTTACTAGCGGGGGGCCCACAGATACGCAGTATTTT
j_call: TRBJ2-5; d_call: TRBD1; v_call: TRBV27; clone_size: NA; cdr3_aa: CASSKNRGTGTQYF; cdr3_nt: TGTGCCAGCAGTAAAAACAGGGGCACGGGGACCCAGTACTTC
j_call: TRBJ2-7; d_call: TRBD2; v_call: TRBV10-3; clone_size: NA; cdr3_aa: CAISEGLAATYEQYF; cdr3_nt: TGTGCCATCAGTGAAGGACTAGCGGCTACCTACGAGCAGTACTTC
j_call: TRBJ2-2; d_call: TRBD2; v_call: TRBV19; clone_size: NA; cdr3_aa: CASSILTSGTYTGELFF; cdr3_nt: TGTGCCAGTAGTATCCTGACTAGCGGGACCTACACCGGGGAGCTGTTTTTT
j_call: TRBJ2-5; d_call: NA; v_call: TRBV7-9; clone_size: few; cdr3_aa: CASTWQAQETQYF; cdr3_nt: TGTGCCAGCACTTGGCAGGCCCAAGAGACCCAGTACTTC
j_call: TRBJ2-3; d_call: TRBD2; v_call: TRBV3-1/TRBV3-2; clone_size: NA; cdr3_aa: CASSQGLAGGLNGDTQYF; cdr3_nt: TGTGCCAGCAGCCAGGGACTAGCGGGGGGGCTTAATGGTGATACGCAGTATTTT
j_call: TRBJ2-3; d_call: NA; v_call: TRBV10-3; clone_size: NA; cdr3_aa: CAHQQGIGDTQYF; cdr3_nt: TGTGCCCATCAACAGGGTATCGGAGATACGCAGTATTTT
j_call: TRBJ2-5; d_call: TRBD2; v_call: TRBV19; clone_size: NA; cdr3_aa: CASGTSGRGGETQYF; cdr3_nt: TGTGCCAGTGGGACTAGCGGACGGGGGGGAGAGACCCAGTACTTC
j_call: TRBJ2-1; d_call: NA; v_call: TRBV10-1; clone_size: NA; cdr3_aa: CASSESRVNEQFF; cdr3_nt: TGCGCCAGCAGTGAGTCACGAGTCAATGAGCAGTTCTTC
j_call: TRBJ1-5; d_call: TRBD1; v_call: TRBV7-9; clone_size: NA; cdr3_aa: CASSSDRGGQPQHF; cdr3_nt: TGTGCCAGCAGCTCGGACAGGGGAGGTCAGCCCCAGCATTTT
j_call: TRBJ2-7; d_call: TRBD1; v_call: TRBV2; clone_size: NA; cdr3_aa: CASSDRTGPLEQYF; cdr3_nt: TGTGCCAGCAGTGATAGGACAGGGCCCCTCGAGCAGTACTTC
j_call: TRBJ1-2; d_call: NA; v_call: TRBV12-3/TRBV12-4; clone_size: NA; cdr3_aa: CASSDDRSYGYTF; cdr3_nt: TGTGCCAGCAGCGATGACAGGAGCTATGGCTACACCTTC
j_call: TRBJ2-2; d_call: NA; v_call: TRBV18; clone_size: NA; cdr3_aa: CASSSMGHLNTGELFF; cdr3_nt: TGTGCCAGCTCATCGATGGGACACCTAAACACCGGGGAGCTGTTTTTT
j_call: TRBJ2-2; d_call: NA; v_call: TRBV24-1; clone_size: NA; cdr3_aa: CATQWGLGGELFF; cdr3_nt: TGTGCCACCCAGTGGGGGCTCGGTGGGGAGCTGTTTTTT
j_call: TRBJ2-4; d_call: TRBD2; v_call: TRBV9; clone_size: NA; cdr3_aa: CASSPHWTSGGVGSKNIQYF; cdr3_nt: TGTGCCAGCAGCCCCCATTGGACTAGCGGGGGGGTCGGGTCCAAAAACATTCAGTACTTC
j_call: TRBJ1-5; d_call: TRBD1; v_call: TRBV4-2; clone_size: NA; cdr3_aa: CASSSRQGAGQPQHF; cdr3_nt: TGTGCCAGCAGCTCAAGACAGGGCGCTGGACAGCCCCAGCATTTT
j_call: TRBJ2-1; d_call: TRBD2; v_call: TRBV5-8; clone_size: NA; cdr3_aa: CASSLVAGPYNEQFF; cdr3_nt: TGTGCCAGCAGCTTGGTAGCGGGACCCTACAATGAGCAGTTCTTC
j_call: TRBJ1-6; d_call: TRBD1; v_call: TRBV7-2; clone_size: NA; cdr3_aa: CASSPRTGHNSPLHF; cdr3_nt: TGTGCCAGCAGCCCCCGGACAGGGCATAATTCACCCCTCCACTTT
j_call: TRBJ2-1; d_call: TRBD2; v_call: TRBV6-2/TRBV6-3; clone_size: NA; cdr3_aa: CASSSNLSGGRYNEQFF; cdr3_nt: TGTGCCAGCAGTTCCAATCTGAGCGGGGGCCGTTACAATGAGCAGTTCTTC
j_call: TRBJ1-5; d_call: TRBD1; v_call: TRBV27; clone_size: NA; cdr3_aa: CASGGQSDQPQHF; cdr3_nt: TGTGCCAGCGGGGGACAGTCGGATCAGCCCCAGCATTTT
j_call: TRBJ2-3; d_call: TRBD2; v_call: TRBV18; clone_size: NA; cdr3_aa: CASSPRRTSGRDTQYF; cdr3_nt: TGTGCCAGCTCACCAAGGAGGACTAGCGGGCGAGATACGCAGTATTTT
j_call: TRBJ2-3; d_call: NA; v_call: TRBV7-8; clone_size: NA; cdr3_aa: CASSLDPGKDTQYF; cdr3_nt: TGTGCCAGCAGCTTAGACCCAGGGAAAGATACGCAGTATTTT
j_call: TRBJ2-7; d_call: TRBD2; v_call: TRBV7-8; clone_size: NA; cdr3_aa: CASSVSGGTYEQYF; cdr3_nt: TGTGCCAGCAGCGTTAGCGGGGGGACCTACGAGCAGTACTTC
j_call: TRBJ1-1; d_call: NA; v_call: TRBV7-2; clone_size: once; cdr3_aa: CASSLAEGVGTEAFF; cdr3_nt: TGTGCCAGCAGCTTAGCGGAGGGCGTGGGCACTGAAGCTTTCTTT
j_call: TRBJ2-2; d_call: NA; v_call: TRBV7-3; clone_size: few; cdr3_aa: CASSPTVNTGELFF; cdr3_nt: TGTGCCAGCAGCCCGACAGTAAACACCGGGGAGCTGTTTTTT
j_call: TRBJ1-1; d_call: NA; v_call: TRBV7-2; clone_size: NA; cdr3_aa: CASSLEEGAGNTEAFF; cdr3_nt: TGTGCCAGCAGCTTAGAGGAGGGTGCGGGAAACACTGAAGCTTTCTTT
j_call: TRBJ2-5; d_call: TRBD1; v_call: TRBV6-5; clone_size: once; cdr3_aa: CASSYPGTGDQETQYF; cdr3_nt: TGTGCCAGCAGTTACCCCGGGACAGGGGACCAAGAGACCCAGTACTTC
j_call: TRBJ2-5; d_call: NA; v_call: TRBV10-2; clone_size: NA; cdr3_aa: CASLRDGEWETQYF; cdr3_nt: TGCGCCAGCCTGCGGGACGGCGAGTGGGAGACCCAGTACTTC
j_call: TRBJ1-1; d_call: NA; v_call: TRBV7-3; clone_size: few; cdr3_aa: CASSFLTNTEAFF; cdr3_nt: TGTGCCAGCAGCTTTCTAACGAACACTGAAGCTTTCTTT
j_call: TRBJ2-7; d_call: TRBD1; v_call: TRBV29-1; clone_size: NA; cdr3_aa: CSVGQGAREQYF; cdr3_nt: TGCAGCGTGGGACAGGGGGCGAGGGAGCAGTACTTC
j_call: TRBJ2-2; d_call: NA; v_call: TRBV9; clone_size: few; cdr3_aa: CASSVDVGMNTGELFF; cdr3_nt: TGTGCCAGCAGCGTAGACGTCGGGATGAACACCGGGGAGCTGTTTTTT
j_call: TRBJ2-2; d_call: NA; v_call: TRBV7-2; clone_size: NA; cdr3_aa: CASSREANTGELFF; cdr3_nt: TGTGCCAGCAGCCGCGAGGCGAACACCGGGGAGCTGTTTTTT
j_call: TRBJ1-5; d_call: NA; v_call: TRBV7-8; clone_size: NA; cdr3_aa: CASSLTRLQPQHF; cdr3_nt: TGTGCCAGCAGCTTAACCAGGCTTCAGCCCCAGCATTTT
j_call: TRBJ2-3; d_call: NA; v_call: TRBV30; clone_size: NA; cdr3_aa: CAWSYGSSTDTQYF; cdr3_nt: TGTGCCTGGAGTTACGGTTCTAGCACAGATACGCAGTATTTT
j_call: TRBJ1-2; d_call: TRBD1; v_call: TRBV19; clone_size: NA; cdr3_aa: CASSGQGVNYGYTF; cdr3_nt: TGTGCCAGCTCGGGACAGGGGGTCAACTATGGCTACACCTTC
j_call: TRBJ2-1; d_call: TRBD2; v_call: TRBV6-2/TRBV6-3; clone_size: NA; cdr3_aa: CASSYLAVSPSSYNEQFF; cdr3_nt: TGTGCCAGCAGTTACCTAGCGGTTTCTCCCAGCTCCTACAATGAGCAGTTCTTC
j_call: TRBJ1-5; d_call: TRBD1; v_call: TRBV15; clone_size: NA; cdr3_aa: CATSRDFDGTGIGQPQHF; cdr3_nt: TGTGCCACCAGCAGAGATTTTGACGGGACAGGGATAGGTCAGCCCCAGCATTTT
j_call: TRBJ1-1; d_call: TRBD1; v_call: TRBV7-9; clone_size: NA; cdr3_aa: CASSLLTGATEAFF; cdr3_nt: TGTGCCAGCAGCCTTCTTACAGGGGCCACTGAAGCTTTCTTT